These 27 T cell receptor beta chains originate from one sample sequenced in a study of spatial heterogeneity in lung cancer. TCRdb reanalysed the 5' RACE reads using MiXCR and keeps one entry per CDR3 protein. The sample holds 13,000 or so distinct CDR3 sequences; roughly 3.9% are singletons and the top ten take 40% to 45%. Time point of the sample: sample taken at primary tumor resection. Unsorted samples of tumor, nontumor lung or frozen PBMC had their whole RNA sequenced. Sequences were derived from PBMCs, sampled at surgery. All receptors derive from a male donor with early-stage non-small cell lung cancer.

This clonotype was found a few times. As an off-target read in a library built for alpha chains, this beta chain has a frequency of little significance. J is TRBJ2-1 and V is TRBV23-1, with 10 nucleotides matching TRBD1. TRBV23-1 is an open reading frame, and its role is uncertain. This CDR3 comprises 17 residues. The junction had 14 bases not matched to a gene; V was cut back by 4 bases and J by 8 bases. The CDR3 sequence: CASSPPRDRGSGDEQFF. As DNA, the CDR3 is TGCGCCAGCAGTCCCCCCCGGGACAGGGGATCGGGCGATGAGCAGTTCTTC.

This clonotype was detected many times. Because this beta chain is a stray read in a library intended to capture alpha chains, its abundance should not be given much weight. The chain couples TRBV15 to TRBJ2-1; D gene unclear. The ends were cut back, 0 bases at V and 9 bases at J, with 9 bases in the middle. The CDR3 length is 13 residues. Germline V gene sequence: CDR1 LNHNV, CDR2 YYDKDF (reference sequence). This chain's CDR3 is CATSRDPGSEQFF. In DNA, the CDR3 is TGTGCCACCAGCAGAGACCCCGGCAGTGAGCAGTTCTTC.

The sample holds many counts of this clonotype. This beta chain is off target for a library built for alpha chains, so its abundance means little. J is TRBJ2-1 and V is TRBV3-1; 7 bases are shared with TRBD1. The CDR3 runs to 13 residues. J lost 7 bases, V lost 3 bases, and 3 bases had no gene match. Germline CDR1 and CDR2: LGHDT and YNNKEL (reference sequence). As DNA, the CDR3 is TGTGCCAGCAGCCAGGGACAGCGGAATGAGCAGTTCTTC. Its translation is CASSQGQRNEQFF.

By frequency in the sample, this clonotype is medium-sized (0.01 to 0.1%). This beta chain is off target for a library built for alpha chains, so its abundance means little. V gene TRBV29-1 combines with J gene TRBJ2-1; D gene unclear. CDR3 length equals 13 residues. V dropped 4 bases and J dropped 2 bases, with 9 bases sitting between them. Germline-derived CDR1 and CDR2 are SQVTM and ANQGSEA. This CDR3 reads CSVGYGAYNEQFF. The CDR3, as DNA: TGCAGCGTTGGGTATGGGGCCTACAATGAGCAGTTCTTC.

This clonotype is categorized as medium-sized (0.01 to 0.1%). This beta chain is an unintended read in a library built for alpha chains; its size means little. The CDR3 protein is CSARDTGKPEAFF. DNA of the CDR3: TGCAGTGCTAGAGATACAGGGAAACCTGAAGCTTTCTTT. The rearrangement joins TRBV20-1 to TRBJ1-1, with D perhaps TRBD1 (6 bases). This CDR3 has 13 amino acids. CDR1 DFQATT and CDR2 SNEGSKA come from the germline V gene (reference sequence). The V and J ends lost 0 bases and 6 bases respectively, with 11 bases between them.

With regard to this clonotype: The library was prepared for alpha chains; this beta chain is a stray read, so its frequency means little. The chain couples TRBV7-2 to TRBJ2-7; no clear D gene. The CDR3 has 14 residues. Germline V gene data show CDR1 as SGHTA and CDR2 as FQGNSA. Trimming removed 4 bases from V and 3 bases from J, with 13 bases in between. The CDR3 DNA sequence: TGTGCCAGCAGCTCGGATAGGGCTTACTACGAGCAGTACTTC. This codes for CASSSDRAYYEQYF.

This clonotype was picked up many times. This beta chain turned up in a library designed for alpha chains; as an off-target read, its abundance says little. The J gene is TRBJ2-1, the V gene TRBV30; D unresolved. With 5 bases removed from V and 8 bases from J, the gap between germline ends came to 10 bases. Germline CDR1 and CDR2: GTSNPN and SVGIG (reference sequence). The CDR3 extends over 11 amino acids. CDR3 amino acids: CAWDSSDEQFF. CDR3 nucleotide sequence: TGTGCCTGGGATAGTAGTGATGAGCAGTTCTTC.

This clonotype was counted ten times or more. This beta chain appears as a stray read in a library generated for alpha chains; its size is not informative. The genes are TRBV7-3 and TRBJ2-7, with D perhaps TRBD1 (5 bases). Germline V gene data show CDR1 as SGHTA and CDR2 as FQGTGA. The V end was cut by 1 base, the J end by 9 bases, with 13 bases between. The CDR3 spans 13 residues. The chain's CDR3 is CASSLMGQGRQYF. In nucleotides, the CDR3 is TGTGCCAGCAGCTTAATGGGTCAGGGTCGGCAGTACTTC.

This clonotype has ten or more counts. This beta chain was picked up by a library intended for alpha chains and is off target, so its count carries little meaning. This sequence joins TRBV7-3 and TRBJ2-1; D is unclear. The CDR3 is 14 amino acids. V lost 5 bases and J 3 bases, leaving 11 bases between the germline ends. CDR1 SGHTA and CDR2 FQGTGA come from the germline V gene. The CDR3 coding sequence is TGTGCCAGCAGCCCCTTAACTGGCTACAATGAGCAGTTCTTC. Translated, it gives CASSPLTGYNEQFF. Full variable domain (remainder filled in from reference TRBV7-3 and TRBJ2-1): GAGVSQTPSNKVTEKGKYVELRCDPISGHTALYWYRQSLGQGPEFLIYFQGTGAADDSGLPNDRFFAVRPEGSVSTLKIQRTERGDSAVYLCASSPLTGYNEQFFGPGTRLTVL.

The table lists this clonotype with a few counts. This beta chain represents an off-target read in a library built for alpha chains; its size is of limited meaning. This chain joins TRBV12-3 or TRBV12-4 and TRBJ1-1; a possible D gene is TRBD1 (6 bases). The ends were cut back, 0 bases at V and 3 bases at J, with 8 bases in the middle. This CDR3 contains 14 residues. The CDR3 bases are TGTGCCAGCAGTTTAGCTGGGGGCTACACTGAAGCTTTCTTT. It encodes CASSLAGGYTEAFF.

This clonotype occurred many times. Little can be read into the size of this beta chain, an off-target read in a library designed for alpha chains. The chain couples TRBV7-2 to TRBJ2-1; D is uncertain. The CDR3 has 17 residues. The germline V gene encodes CDR1 SGHTA and CDR2 FQGNSA. The V and J ends lost 0 bases and 4 bases respectively, with 16 bases between them. CDR3 loop: CASSLAPDRLGYNEQFF. CDR3 coding DNA: TGTGCCAGCAGCTTAGCGCCCGATAGACTCGGGTACAATGAGCAGTTCTTC.

This clonotype was seen many times. This beta chain is a stray read from a library made for alpha chains; its abundance is not meaningful. The V gene is TRBV28, the J gene TRBJ2-1; TRBD2 agrees at 13 bases. Germline V gene lookup returns CDR1 MDHEN and CDR2 SYDVKM. The CDR3 totals 17 residues. V gave up 4 bases and J gave up 7 bases; unmatched junction bases: 10. The CDR3 bases are TGTGCCAGCAGTTCTCCACGGACTAGCGGGAGTTTAAATGAGCAGTTCTTC. Residues: CASSSPRTSGSLNEQFF.

A word on this clonotype: In a library made to pick up alpha chains, this beta chain is a stray read with a size that means little. The gene calls are TRBV7-3 and TRBJ2-4; D is uncertain. Germline-derived CDR1 and CDR2 are SGHTA and FQGTGA. With 11 bases removed from V and 15 bases from J, the gap between germline ends came to 17 bases. The CDR3 length is 10 residues. CDR3: CAGPLGTRYF. The CDR3 DNA follows: TGTGCCGGACCGCTTGGTACTCGGTACTTC.

This clonotype came up many times. A library made for alpha chains picked up this beta chain off target, so its size means little. This rearrangement joins TRBV19 to TRBJ2-1, with D tentatively TRBD2 (6 bases). CDR3 length: 14 amino acids. V shed 7 bases and J shed 4 bases, with 14 bases lying between them. The V gene's germline CDR1 is LNHDA and CDR2 SQIVND (reference sequence). CDR3 amino acids: CASTDGSFYNEQFF. The CDR3 bases are TGTGCCAGTACCGACGGGAGCTTTTACAATGAGCAGTTCTTC. Drawing the rest from reference TRBV19 and TRBJ2-1, the complete variable domain is DGGITQSPKYLFRKEGQNVTLSCEQNLNHDAMYWYRQDPGQGLRLIYYSQIVNDFQKGDIAEGYSVSREKKESFPLTVTSAQKNPTAFYLCASTDGSFYNEQFFGPGTRLTVL.

This clonotype was counted at least ten times. This beta chain is a stray read from a library made for alpha chains; its abundance is not meaningful. The chain has TRBV24-1 and TRBJ1-1, with D possibly being TRBD1 (5 bases). From germline, CDR1 is KGHDR and CDR2 SFDVKD. Trimming pared 5 bases from V and 1 base from J, leaving 13 bases between. The CDR3 spans 15 residues. The CDR3 sequence: CATSAGRGANTEAFF. CDR3 DNA sequence: TGTGCCACCAGTGCGGGGCGTGGGGCGAACACTGAAGCTTTCTTT.

Comments on this clonotype: As an off-target read in a library built for alpha chains, this beta chain has a frequency of little significance. The chain has TRBV14 and TRBJ2-1; D is uncertain. The germline V and J ends were trimmed by 1 base and 10 bases, with 11 bases remaining between them. Germline CDR1 reads SGHDN; CDR2 reads FVKESK. CDR3 size: 13 residues. This CDR3 reads CASSQARIWEQFF. Here the CDR3 DNA reads TGTGCCAGCAGCCAAGCGAGGATTTGGGAGCAGTTCTTC.

This clonotype came up many times. Since it is a stray read in a library aimed at alpha chains, this beta chain has a size that is not meaningful. V gene TRBV6-5 combines with J gene TRBJ2-7, with D possibly being TRBD2 (5 bases). V gave up 6 bases and J gave up 3 bases, with 18 bases separating them. The CDR3 totals 15 residues. CDR1 and CDR2 (germline): MNHEY, SVGAGI. DNA of the CDR3: TGTGCCAGCAGCCACAGTTTAGCGTTCGGCTACGAGCAGTACTTC. Amino acid sequence: CASSHSLAFGYEQYF.

With regard to this clonotype: A library made for alpha chains picked up this beta chain off target, so its size means little. This chain connects TRBV6-5 to TRBJ2-3; no clear D. The ends were cut back, 2 bases at V and 3 bases at J, with 9 bases in the middle. The CDR3 consists of 14 residues. Germline V gives CDR1 MNHEY, CDR2 SVGAGI. In nucleotides, the CDR3 is TGTGCCAGCAGTTACCTCCGCCAGACAGATACGCAGTATTTT. Its translation is CASSYLRQTDTQYF.

This clonotype came up many times. A library made for alpha chains picked up this beta chain off target, so its size means little. The genes are TRBV5-1 and TRBJ2-1; 7 bases are a match to TRBD2. CDR3 size: 14 residues. Germline V lookup: CDR1 SGHRS, CDR2 YFSETQ. Trimming cost V 4 bases and J 8 bases; bases outside gene matches: 9. The CDR3 protein is CASSPSSREYEQFF. CDR3 DNA: TGCGCCAGCAGCCCCTCGTCGCGGGAGTATGAGCAGTTCTTC.

This clonotype showed up many times. This beta chain is a stray sequence in a library constructed for alpha chains; its clone size is not meaningful. The V and J genes are TRBV12-3 or TRBV12-4 and TRBJ2-3, with D tentatively TRBD2 (5 bases). The V gene lost 6 bases and the J gene lost 14 bases, with 15 bases spanning the gap. The CDR3 has 11 residues. The CDR3 spells CASSLGLARYF. In DNA, the CDR3 is TGTGCCAGCAGCCTTGGACTGGCACGGTATTTT.

A note on this clonotype: One junction end does not reproduce the germline sequence, and a read error may be involved. For a library built for alpha chains, this beta chain is a stray read; little rests on its size. This chain links TRBV20-1 with TRBJ2-5; D is ambiguous. Germline lookup yields CDR1 DFQATT and CDR2 SNEGSKA (reference sequence). CDR3 length: 13 residues. CDR3 in amino acids: CSGWADLQETRYF. The DNA for the CDR3 is TGCAGTGGTTGGGCCGACCTCCAGGAGACCCGGTACTTC.

This clonotype occurred a few times. This beta chain represents an off-target read in a library built for alpha chains; its size is of limited meaning. The chain uses TRBV2 and TRBJ2-5; D is possibly TRBD1 (6 bases). Germline-derived CDR1 and CDR2 are SNHLY and FYNNEI. This CDR3 spans 12 amino acids. Trimming left V 3 bases short and J 9 bases short, with 11 bases between. CDR3 amino acids: CASSDRGPAQYF. The DNA for the CDR3 is TGTGCCAGCAGTGACAGGGGTCCGGCCCAGTACTTC. The full variable domain, with the rest looked up from reference TRBV2 and TRBJ2-5, is EPEVTQTPSHQVTQMGQEVILRCVPISNHLYFYWYRQILGQKVEFLVSFYNNEISEKSEIFDDQFSVERPDGSNFTLKIRSTKLEDSAMYFCASSDRGPAQYFGPGTRLLVL.

Ten or more counts support this clonotype. For a library built for alpha chains, this beta chain is a stray read; little rests on its size. This chain connects TRBV6-5 to TRBJ1-3; D ambiguous. Deletions cut 0 bases from V and 2 bases from J, with 11 bases between. Germline CDR1 and CDR2: MNHEY and SVGAGI. This CDR3 has 16 amino acids. The CDR3 loop reads CASSYSPAAAGNTIYF. The CDR3 region has the DNA TGTGCCAGCAGTTACTCGCCTGCCGCGGCTGGAAACACCATATATTTT.

This clonotype was counted at least ten times. In a library made to pick up alpha chains, this beta chain is a stray read with a size that means little. DNA of the CDR3: TGTGCCAGCAGCCGCGGGACTAGCACCGGGCATACGCAGTATTTT. Its translation: CASSRGTSTGHTQYF. The rearrangement links TRBV7-2 to TRBJ2-3; 9 bases align to TRBD2. Trimming cost V 5 bases and J 7 bases; bases outside gene matches: 10. CDR1 is SGHTA and CDR2 is FQGNSA in the germline V gene. The CDR3 runs 15 residues.

This clonotype has at least ten counts. This beta chain came through as a stray read in a library set up for alpha chains, and its size says little. This rearrangement joins TRBV6-2 or TRBV6-3 to TRBJ1-3; D call uncertain. The CDR3 contains 16 residues. The V end lost 6 bases, the J end lost 0 bases, and 15 bases lay between the germline ends. Looked up from germline, CDR1 is MNHEY and CDR2 is SVGEGT. The CDR3 coding sequence is TGTGCCAGCAGACCAGCCCCGGGCAGCTCTGGAAACACCATATATTTT. Protein: CASRPAPGSSGNTIYF.

There are many counts of this clonotype. This beta chain was picked up by a library intended for alpha chains and is off target, so its count carries little meaning. The chain recombines TRBV6-2 or TRBV6-3 with TRBJ2-7, with TRBD2 identical over 10 bases. Germline lookup yields CDR1 MNHEY and CDR2 SVGEGT. The CDR3 covers 20 residues. The junction had 21 bases not matched to a gene; V was cut back by 2 bases and J by 5 bases. CDR3 loop: CASSYPSGLIAGGGGDEQYF. The CDR3 bases are TGTGCCAGCAGTTACCCGTCAGGGTTAATAGCGGGAGGAGGAGGTGACGAGCAGTACTTC.

Points on this clonotype: Found in a library prepared for alpha chains, this beta chain is an off-target read, and its abundance has little meaning. This chain joins TRBV7-2 and TRBJ2-1; D unresolved. In germline, CDR1 is SGHTA, CDR2 FQGNSA. V gave up 2 bases and J gave up 9 bases, with 20 bases separating them. The CDR3 is 16 amino acids. This chain's CDR3 is CASSLSPSLYQSEQFF. Here the CDR3 DNA reads TGTGCCAGCAGCTTAAGTCCCTCCCTCTACCAGAGTGAGCAGTTCTTC.